One T cell receptor beta chain is described in this entry. This sample stems from a study of blood T cell repertoires in COVID-19. For the study at large: Acute-phase and convalescent COVID-19 samples originated in the United States, Italy and Spain. Sources were T cells, B-cell-depleted T cells, or PBMCs; the material itself was cDNA or gDNA.

In the study's own analysis: It was from reference gene primer amplification that nucleated cell counts were estimated. Clones were sequenced by immunoSEQ multiplex PCR, and TCRdb holds only the in-frame ones, with some missing. V and J calls and clone size are those listed in that table; D and trimming were worked out from the DNA. Of around 130,000 clones in the sample, roughly three quarters are singletons; the top ten hold 7.9%. The CDR3 length is 13 residues. Trimming cost V 8 bases and J 4 bases; bases outside gene matches: 3. Germline V gives CDR1 SNHLY, CDR2 FYNNEI. The specimen sequenced was peripheral blood. The rearrangement uses TRBV2 and TRBJ2-7, with 12 bases fitting TRBD2. The sequence derives from a human donor in a cohort sampled during active COVID-19. CDR3 in amino acids: CASGLAGSYEQYF. The CDR3 region has the DNA TGTGCCAGCGGACTAGCGGGATCGTACGAGCAGTACTTC.